These 7 T cell receptor beta chains were sequenced from one sample in a study of OX40 agonist ivuxolimab in advanced cancers. The method was immunoSEQ multiplex PCR; TCRdb's version includes in-frame clones alone and lacks a portion of them. The data show more than 70,000 clones, approximately 84% seen once. The sequencing used CD4+ or CD8+ T cells sorted from blood, collected in a trial of the OX40 agonist ivuxolimab. The receptors come from an adult with an advanced solid tumor such as melanoma, head and neck, liver or kidney cancer.

This chain connects TRBV28 to TRBJ1-2, with D possibly TRBD1 on 5 matching bases. The V gene's germline CDR1 is MDHEN and CDR2 SYDVKM. This CDR3 contains 13 residues. V dropped 6 bases and J dropped 5 bases, with 13 bases sitting between them. The DNA for the CDR3 is TGTGCCAGCAGGGGGGGTGGAGAGTATGGCTACACCTTC. This encodes CASRGGGEYGYTF.

The gene calls are TRBV27 and TRBJ2-2; D is unresolved. The CDR3 is made up of 19 amino acids. Germline V gene sequence: CDR1 MNHEY, CDR2 SMNVEV (reference sequence). V lost 0 bases to trimming and J lost 1 base, with 18 bases between them. The CDR3 DNA is TGTGCCAGCAGTTTATCGAAGGTTAGGGTGTCCAGGAACACCGGGGAGCTGTTTTTT. Its protein product is CASSLSKVRVSRNTGELFF.

The chain combines TRBV5-1 with TRBJ2-3; TRBD2 agrees at 7 bases. CDR1 SGHRS and CDR2 YFSETQ come from the germline V gene. V shed 0 bases, J shed 1 base, and the junction held 2 bases outside the gene matches. The CDR3 runs 15 residues. The CDR3 nucleotides read TGCGCCAGCAGCTTGGTGCTAGCGGGCACAGATACGCAGTATTTT. Translated: CASSLVLAGTDTQYF.

The chain is built from TRBV5-6 and TRBJ2-2, with 8 positions matching TRBD1. The length of the CDR3 is 15 residues. V lost 4 bases and J lost 4; bases outside the gene matches: 6. Germline loops: CDR1 SGHDT, CDR2 YYEEEE. CDR3: CASSRRGTGTGELFF. The CDR3 nucleotides are TGTGCCAGCAGCCGACGGGGGACAGGCACCGGGGAGCTGTTTTTT.

This sequence joins TRBV6-5 and TRBJ2-2; tentatively, D is TRBD2 (6 bases). CDR1 is MNHEY and CDR2 is SVGAGI in the germline V gene. V was shortened by 2 bases and J by 4 bases, with 8 bases between the two germline ends. This CDR3 region has 14 residues. The CDR3 nucleotides are TGTGCCAGCAGTTACAGGGGACTCACCGGGGAGCTGTTTTTT. It specifies CASSYRGLTGELFF.

V usage is TRBV28 and J usage is TRBJ1-2; D gene unclear. The CDR3 extends over 15 amino acids. Trimming took 7 bases from V and 1 from J, leaving 16 bases between them. Germline CDR1 is MDHEN and CDR2 is SYDVKM. Here the CDR3 reads CASKGWGPLNYGYTF. The CDR3 DNA follows: TGTGCCAGCAAAGGATGGGGTCCTCTTAACTATGGCTACACCTTC.

The rearrangement links TRBV2 to TRBJ2-5; 8 bases are shared with TRBD1. Trimming cost V 5 bases and J 4 bases; bases outside gene matches: 6. The CDR3 length is 14 residues. CDR1 and CDR2 from the germline V gene are SNHLY and FYNNEI. The CDR3: CASSKITGGETQYF. DNA of the CDR3: TGTGCCAGCAGTAAAATAACAGGGGGAGAGACCCAGTACTTC.